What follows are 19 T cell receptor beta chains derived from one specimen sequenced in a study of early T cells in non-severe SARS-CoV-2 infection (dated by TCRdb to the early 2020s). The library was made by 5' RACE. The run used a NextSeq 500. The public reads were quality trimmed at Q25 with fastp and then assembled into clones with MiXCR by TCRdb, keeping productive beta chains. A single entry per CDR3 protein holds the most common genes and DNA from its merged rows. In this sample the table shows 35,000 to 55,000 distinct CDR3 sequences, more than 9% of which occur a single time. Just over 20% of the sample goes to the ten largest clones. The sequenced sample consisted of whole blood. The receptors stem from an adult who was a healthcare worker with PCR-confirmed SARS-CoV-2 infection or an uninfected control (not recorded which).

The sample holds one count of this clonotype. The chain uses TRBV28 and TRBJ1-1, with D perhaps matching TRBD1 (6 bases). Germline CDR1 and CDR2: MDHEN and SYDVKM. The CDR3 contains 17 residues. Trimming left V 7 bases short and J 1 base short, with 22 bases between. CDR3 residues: CASNMAGAPVKNTEAFF. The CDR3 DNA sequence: TGTGCCAGCAATATGGCAGGGGCCCCAGTTAAGAACACTGAAGCTTTCTTT.

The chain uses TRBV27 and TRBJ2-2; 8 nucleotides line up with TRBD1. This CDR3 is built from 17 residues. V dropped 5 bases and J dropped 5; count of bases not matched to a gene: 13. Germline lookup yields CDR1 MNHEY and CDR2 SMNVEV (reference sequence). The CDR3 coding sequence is TGTGCCAGCAGTCAGCGGACAGGGCCCCTAAAGACCGGGGAGCTGTTTTTT. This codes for CASSQRTGPLKTGELFF.

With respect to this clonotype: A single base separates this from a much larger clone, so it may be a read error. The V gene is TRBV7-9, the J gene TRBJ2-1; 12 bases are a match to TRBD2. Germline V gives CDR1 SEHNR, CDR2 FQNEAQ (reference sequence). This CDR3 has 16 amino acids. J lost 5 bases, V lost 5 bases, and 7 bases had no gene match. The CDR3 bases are TGTGCCAGCAGCCCCAGGACTAGCGGGGCCGACAATGAGCAGTTCTTC. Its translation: CASSPRTSGADNEQFF. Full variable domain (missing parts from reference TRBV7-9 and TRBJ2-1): DTGVSQNPRHKITKRGQNVTFRCDPISEHNRLYWYRQTLGQGPEFLTYFQNEAQLEKSRLLSDRFSAERPKGSFSTLEIQRTEQGDSAMYLCASSPRTSGADNEQFFGPGTRLTVL.

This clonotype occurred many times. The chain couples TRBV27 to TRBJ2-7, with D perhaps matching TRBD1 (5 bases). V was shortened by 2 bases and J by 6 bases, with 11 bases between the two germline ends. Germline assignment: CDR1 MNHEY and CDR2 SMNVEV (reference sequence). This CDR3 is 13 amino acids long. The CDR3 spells CASSLDEGAEQYF. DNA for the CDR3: TGTGCCAGCAGTTTAGACGAAGGGGCCGAGCAGTACTTC.

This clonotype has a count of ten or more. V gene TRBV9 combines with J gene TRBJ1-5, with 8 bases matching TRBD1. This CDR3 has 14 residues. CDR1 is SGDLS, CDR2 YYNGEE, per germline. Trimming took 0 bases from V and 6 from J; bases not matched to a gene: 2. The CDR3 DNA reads TGTGCCAGCAGCGTAGCAGGGGGCGGTCAGCCCCAGCATTTT. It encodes CASSVAGGGQPQHF.

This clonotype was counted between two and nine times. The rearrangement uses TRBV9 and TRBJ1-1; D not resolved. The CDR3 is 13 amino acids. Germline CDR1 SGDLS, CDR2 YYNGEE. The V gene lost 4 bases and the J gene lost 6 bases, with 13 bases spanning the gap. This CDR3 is CASSPSGFPEAFF. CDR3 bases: TGTGCCAGCAGCCCCAGCGGGTTCCCTGAAGCTTTCTTT.

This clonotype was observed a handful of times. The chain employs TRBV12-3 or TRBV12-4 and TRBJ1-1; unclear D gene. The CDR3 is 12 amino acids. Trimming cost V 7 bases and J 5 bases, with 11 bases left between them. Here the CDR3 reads CASNDAGTEAFF. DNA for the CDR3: TGTGCCAGCAACGACGCCGGGACTGAAGCTTTCTTT.

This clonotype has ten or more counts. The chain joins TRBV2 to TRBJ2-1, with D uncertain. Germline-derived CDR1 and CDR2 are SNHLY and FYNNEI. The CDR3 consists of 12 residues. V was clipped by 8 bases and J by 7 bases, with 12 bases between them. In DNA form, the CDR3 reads TGTGCCAGCTCCCCCGACGCGAATGAGCAGTTCTTC. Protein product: CASSPDANEQFF.

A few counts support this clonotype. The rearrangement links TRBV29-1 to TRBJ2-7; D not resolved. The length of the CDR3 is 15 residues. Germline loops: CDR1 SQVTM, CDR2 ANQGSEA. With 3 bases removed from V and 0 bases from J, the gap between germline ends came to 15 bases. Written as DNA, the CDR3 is TGCAGCGTTGAGGTTGACACTGAAAACTCCTACGAGCAGTACTTC. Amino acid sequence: CSVEVDTENSYEQYF.

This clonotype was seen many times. The CDR3 protein is CASSNFGGQGTGANVLTF. CDR3 nucleotide sequence: TGTGCCAGTAGTAACTTCGGGGGACAGGGGACTGGGGCCAACGTCCTGACTTTC. The J gene is TRBJ2-6, the V gene TRBV19; 10 nucleotides match TRBD1. Unmatched junction bases numbered 8, after V lost 4 bases and J lost 2 bases. This CDR3 region has 18 residues. Germline CDR1 and CDR2: LNHDA and SQIVND (reference sequence). Drawing the rest from reference TRBV19 and TRBJ2-6, the complete variable domain is DGGITQSPKYLFRKEGQNVTLSCEQNLNHDAMYWYRQDPGQGLRLIYYSQIVNDFQKGDIAEGYSVSREKKESFPLTVTSAQKNPTAFYLCASSNFGGQGTGANVLTFGAGSRLTVL.

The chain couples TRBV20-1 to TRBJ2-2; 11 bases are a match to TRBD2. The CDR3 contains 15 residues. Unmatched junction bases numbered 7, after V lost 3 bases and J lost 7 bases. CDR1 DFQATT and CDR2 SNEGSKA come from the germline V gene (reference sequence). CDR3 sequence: CSASRLAGSGGELFF. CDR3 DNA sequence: TGCAGTGCTAGTCGACTAGCGGGAAGTGGCGGGGAGCTGTTTTTT.

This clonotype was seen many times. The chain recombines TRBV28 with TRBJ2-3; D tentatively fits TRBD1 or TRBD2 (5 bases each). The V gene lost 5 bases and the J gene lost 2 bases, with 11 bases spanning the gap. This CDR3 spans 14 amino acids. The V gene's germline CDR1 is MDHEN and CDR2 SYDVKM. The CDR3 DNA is TGTGCCAGCAGTCGGGACGGCAACACAGATACGCAGTATTTT. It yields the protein CASSRDGNTDTQYF.

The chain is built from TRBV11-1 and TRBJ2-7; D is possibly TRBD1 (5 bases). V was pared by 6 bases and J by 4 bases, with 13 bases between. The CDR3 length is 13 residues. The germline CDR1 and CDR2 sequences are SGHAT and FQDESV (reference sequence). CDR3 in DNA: TGTGCCAGCAGTAGGGGTCTGAGTTACGAGCAGTACTTC. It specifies CASSRGLSYEQYF.

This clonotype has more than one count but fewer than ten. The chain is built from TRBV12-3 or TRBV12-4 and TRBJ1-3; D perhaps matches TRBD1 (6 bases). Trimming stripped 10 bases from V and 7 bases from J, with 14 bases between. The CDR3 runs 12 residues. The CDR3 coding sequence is TGTGCCACCGGGGGCCTGGGGAACACCATATATTTT. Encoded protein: CATGGLGNTIYF.

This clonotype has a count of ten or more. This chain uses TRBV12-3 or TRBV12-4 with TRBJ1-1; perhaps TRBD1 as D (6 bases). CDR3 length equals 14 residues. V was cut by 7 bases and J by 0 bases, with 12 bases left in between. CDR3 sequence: CASTLTGMNTEAFF. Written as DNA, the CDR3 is TGTGCCAGCACTCTGACAGGTATGAACACTGAAGCTTTCTTT.

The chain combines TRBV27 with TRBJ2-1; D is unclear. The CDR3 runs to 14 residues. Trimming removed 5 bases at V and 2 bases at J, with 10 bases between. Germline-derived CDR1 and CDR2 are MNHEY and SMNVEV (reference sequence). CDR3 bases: TGTGCCAGCAGTAACCATCCAACCTACAATGAGCAGTTCTTC. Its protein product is CASSNHPTYNEQFF.

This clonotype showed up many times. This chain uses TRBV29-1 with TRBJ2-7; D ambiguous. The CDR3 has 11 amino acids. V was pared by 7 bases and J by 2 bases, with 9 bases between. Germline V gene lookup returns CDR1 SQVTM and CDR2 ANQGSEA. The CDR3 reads CSAEKAYEQYF. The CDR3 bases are TGCAGCGCAGAAAAGGCCTACGAGCAGTACTTC.

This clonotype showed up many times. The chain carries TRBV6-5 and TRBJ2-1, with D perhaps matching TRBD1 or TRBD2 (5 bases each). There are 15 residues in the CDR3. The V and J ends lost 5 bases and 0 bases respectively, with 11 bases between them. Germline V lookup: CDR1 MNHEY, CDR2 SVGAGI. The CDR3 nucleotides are TGTGCCAGCAGTGGGGACGTGAGCTCCTACAATGAGCAGTTCTTC. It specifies CASSGDVSSYNEQFF.

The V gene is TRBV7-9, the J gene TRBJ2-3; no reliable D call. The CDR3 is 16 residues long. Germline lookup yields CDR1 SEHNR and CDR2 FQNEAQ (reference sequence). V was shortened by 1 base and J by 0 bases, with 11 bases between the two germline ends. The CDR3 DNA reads TGTGCCAGCAGCTTAGAAGTGGTGGGAAGCACAGATACGCAGTATTTT. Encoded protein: CASSLEVVGSTDTQYF.